The clone carrying this T cell receptor beta chain turned up a few times. As yet, its antigen is unknown. The CDR3 is made up of 15 amino acids. Trimming removed 3 bases at V and 6 bases at J, with 12 bases between. Germline V gives CDR1 LNHDA, CDR2 SQIVND (reference sequence). TCRdb recomputed calls from the reads with MiXCR, one row per CDR3 protein. The sample has roughly 990,000 distinct CDR3 sequences; approximately 31% are singletons. This entry is derived from a study of T cell repertoires in cytomegalovirus infection. The clonotype comes from a human donor in good health (CMV status not recorded). Some clones in this sample may be carry-over from other donors' samples. This sample comprised cultured CD8+ T cells from PBMCs, obtained from culture after CMV antigen stimulation. The chain couples TRBV19 to TRBJ1-6; D uncertain. The CDR3 reads CASSIKGEGNSPLHF. CDR3 nucleotides: TGTGCCAGTAGTATCAAGGGCGAGGGTAATTCACCCCTCCACTTT.